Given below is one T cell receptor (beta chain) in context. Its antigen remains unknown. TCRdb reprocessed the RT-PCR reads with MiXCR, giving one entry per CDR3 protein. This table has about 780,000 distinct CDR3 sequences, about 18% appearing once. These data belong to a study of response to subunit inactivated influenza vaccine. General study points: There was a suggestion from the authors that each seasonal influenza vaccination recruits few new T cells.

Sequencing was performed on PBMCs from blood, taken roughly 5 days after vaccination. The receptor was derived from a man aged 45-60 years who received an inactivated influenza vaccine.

The CDR3 bases are TGTGCCATCAGTGACGGGGGGTCGGGCACAGATACGCAGTATTTT. As protein: CAISDGGSGTDTQYF. J is TRBJ2-3 and V is TRBV10-3; TRBD2 matches at 7 bases. CDR1 ENHRY and CDR2 SYGVKD come from the germline V gene. The CDR3 has 15 amino acids. J was trimmed by 1 base and V by 3 bases; bases with no gene match: 4.